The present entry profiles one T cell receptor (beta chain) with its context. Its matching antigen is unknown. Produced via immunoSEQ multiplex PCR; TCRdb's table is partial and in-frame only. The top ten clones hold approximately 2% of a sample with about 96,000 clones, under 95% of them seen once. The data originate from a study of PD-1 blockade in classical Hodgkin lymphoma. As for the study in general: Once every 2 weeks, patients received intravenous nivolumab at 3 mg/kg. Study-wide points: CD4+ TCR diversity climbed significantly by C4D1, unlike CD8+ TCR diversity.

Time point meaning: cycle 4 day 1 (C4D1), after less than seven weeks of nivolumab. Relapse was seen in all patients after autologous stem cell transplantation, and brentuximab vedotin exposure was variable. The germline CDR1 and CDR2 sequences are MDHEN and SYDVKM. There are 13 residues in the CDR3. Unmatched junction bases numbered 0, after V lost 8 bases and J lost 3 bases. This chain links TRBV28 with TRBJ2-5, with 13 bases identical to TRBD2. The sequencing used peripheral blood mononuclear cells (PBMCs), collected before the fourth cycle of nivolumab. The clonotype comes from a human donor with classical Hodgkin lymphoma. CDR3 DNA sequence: TGTGCCAGCGGACTAGCGGGAGAAGAGACCCAGTACTTC. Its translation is CASGLAGEETQYF.